There are a few counts of the clone carrying this T cell receptor (beta chain). Its antigen remains unidentified. This entry is derived from a study of T cell responses to AZD1222 COVID-19 vaccine. Study findings and constraints: Clonal diversity was possibly underestimated; the donors were predominantly white British and more often female. Only six or seven AZD1222 recipients were seropositive at baseline.

Germline V gene sequence: CDR1 MGHDK, CDR2 SYGVNS. Losses at the gene ends were 4 bases for V and 7 bases for J; bases not matched to a gene: 6. The CDR3 is 13 residues long. TCRdb keeps only in-frame clones here, not all; method: immunoSEQ multiplex PCR. The table lists 100,000 to 150,000 clones, around 85% of them singletons. The sequence derives from an adult in good health. This specimen consisted of peripheral blood, obtained on day 0 of AZD1222 vaccination. The V call is TRBV25-1, the J call TRBJ1-2; 7 nucleotides align to TRBD1. This chain's CDR3 is CASSAQGRGGYTF. The CDR3 nucleotides read TGTGCCAGCAGTGCACAGGGGAGGGGTGGCTACACCTTC.